This T cell receptor (beta chain) emerged from a study of CD8 T cells in ankylosing spondylitis. Many counts were recorded for this clonotype. A single record per CDR3 protein comes from TCRdb applying MiXCR to the 5' RACE reads. The sample has tens of thousands of distinct CDR3 sequences, 6% seen once. This receptor was identified in a male donor with ankylosing spondylitis or in good health (not recorded which). The sample was blood, either unsorted or a sorted T cell fraction (not recorded which).

The CDR3 reads CASSQGLAGGRSEQFF. CDR3 in DNA: TGTGCCAGCAGCCAAGGACTAGCGGGGGGTAGGAGTGAGCAGTTCTTC. This sequence joins TRBV4-2 and TRBJ2-1; 13 bases are shared with TRBD2. CDR1 and CDR2 from the germline V gene are LGHNA and YNFKEQ. V dropped 1 base and J dropped 9; count of bases not matched to a gene: 6. This CDR3 contains 16 residues.